The 10 T cell receptor beta chains presented below share a single source sample, sequenced in a study of tumor-infiltrating lymphocytes in primary liver carcinoma. Blood RNA came from unsorted whole blood; germline DNA was also extracted. Using a constant-region primer together with ProtoScript II reverse transcriptase, TCR beta cDNA was made from approximately 0.55 ug of total RNA. Modified slightly, ARM-PCR produced TCR beta libraries over three nested multiplex PCR rounds. Forward primers for TRBV1-TRBV30 and a C-beta reverse primer served the first two PCR rounds, at 10 cycles each. MiXCR, run by TCRdb on the multiplex PCR reads, gives a single entry per CDR3 protein. Among approximately 340,000 distinct CDR3 sequences listed, 65% were seen once. The sample comprised peripheral blood. Receptors were obtained from a man in his forties with primary liver carcinoma and hepatitis B virus infection.

This clonotype was counted many times. V usage is TRBV11-2 and J usage is TRBJ2-1, with no clear D. Trimming took off 6 bases at V and 8 bases at J, with 11 bases between the two ends. The length of the CDR3 is 12 residues. The V gene's germline CDR1 is SGHAT and CDR2 FQNNGV. CDR3 amino acids: CASRSMLDEQFF. In nucleotides, the CDR3 is TGTGCCAGCAGAAGTATGTTGGATGAGCAGTTCTTC.

On this clonotype: Germline and junction disagree at one end, which may indicate a read error. This sequence joins TRBV11-2 and TRBJ1-6; D is ambiguous. CDR3 length: 13 residues. Germline CDR1 is SGHAT and CDR2 is FQNNGV. CDR3 DNA: TGTGCCAGCAACTTAGATCTGTGGTCACGCCTCCACTTT. Protein: CASNLDLWSRLHF.

The chain joins TRBV19 to TRBJ2-2; D remains ambiguous. Looked up from germline, CDR1 is LNHDA and CDR2 is SQIVND (reference sequence). Deletions cut 3 bases from V and 6 bases from J, with 8 bases between. CDR3 length: 13 amino acids. DNA of the CDR3: TGTGCCAGTAGTATGGCAGTCGCCGGGGAGCTGTTTTTT. As protein: CASSMAVAGELFF. The full variable domain, rest sourced from reference TRBV19 and TRBJ2-2, is DGGITQSPKYLFRKEGQNVTLSCEQNLNHDAMYWYRQDPGQGLRLIYYSQIVNDFQKGDIAEGYSVSREKKESFPLTVTSAQKNPTAFYLCASSMAVAGELFFGEGSRLTVL.

Comment on this clonotype: A read error is possible here, since a much larger clone lies one base away. Since no conserved phenylalanine or tryptophan closes the CDR3, a read error is the likely cause. This rearrangement joins TRBV6-6 to TRBJ1-5; D is unresolved. This CDR3 has 15 amino acids. The germline V and J ends were trimmed by 6 bases and 6 bases, with 18 bases remaining between them. Germline V gene sequence: CDR1 MNHNY, CDR2 SVGAGI (reference sequence). The CDR3 loop is CASSPRVSSSQPQHL. DNA of the CDR3: TGTGCCAGCAGCCCACGGGTCTCGTCAAGTCAGCCCCAGCATCTT.

This clonotype showed up just a few times. CDR3 nucleotide sequence: TGTGCCAGCAGCTTGGCAGGGGGCCCCTCCTACGAGCAGTACTTC. This encodes CASSLAGGPSYEQYF. The J gene is TRBJ2-7, the V gene TRBV5-4; 8 bases line up with TRBD1. This CDR3 has 15 residues. V lost 0 bases and J lost 0; bases outside the gene matches: 2. CDR1 and CDR2 (germline): SGHNT, YYREEE (reference sequence).

Turning to this clonotype: Being one base from a much bigger clone, this may be a read error. This chain uses TRBV6-5 with TRBJ1-1; TRBD1 is a possible D gene (5 bases). CDR3 size: 15 residues. Germline CDR1 MNHEY, CDR2 SVGAGI. CDR3 amino acids: CASSYTGLQNTEDFF. In DNA, the CDR3 is TGTGCCAGCAGTTACACGGGACTCCAGAACACTGAAGATTTCTTT.

A word on this clonotype: This sequence may be a read error, since a much larger clone differs from it by one base. The V gene is TRBV12-3 or TRBV12-4, the J gene TRBJ1-2; D might be TRBD1 (6 bases). Trimming removed 3 bases at V and 6 bases at J, with 11 bases between. This CDR3 region has 13 residues. CDR3 nucleotide sequence: TGTGCCAGCAGTTTTGGACAGTTCCATGGCTACACCTTC. It translates to CASSFGQFHGYTF.

The chain links TRBV4-1 to TRBJ2-2; TRBD1 agrees at 8 bases. CDR3 length: 16 amino acids. Germline loops: CDR1 MGHRA, CDR2 YSYEKL. CDR3 amino acids: CDGSQGQGGGTGELFF. The CDR3, as DNA: TGCGACGGCAGCCAAGGACAGGGTGGTGGCACCGGGGAGCTGTTTTTT.

Comment on this clonotype: The junction does not match germline at one end; this may be a read error. The chain joins TRBV11-3 to TRBJ2-1, with D possibly matching TRBD2 (5 bases). Germline lookup yields CDR1 SGHNT and CDR2 YENEEA. The CDR3 consists of 15 residues. The CDR3 DNA follows: TGTGCAAGCAGCTTAGATTCTAGCAGGAGGAATGAGCAGTTCTTC. This codes for CASSLDSSRRNEQFF. The full variable domain, its missing parts supplied by reference TRBV11-3 and TRBJ2-1, is EAGVVQSPRYKIIEKKQPVAFWCNPISGHNTLYWYLQNLGQGPELLIRYENEEAVDDSQLPKDRFSAERLKGVDSTLKIQPAELGDSAVYLCASSLDSSRRNEQFFGPGTRLTVL.

This clonotype was seen many times. The V gene is TRBV12-3 or TRBV12-4, the J gene TRBJ2-1; TRBD1 matches at 7 bases. J lost 6 bases, V lost 3 bases, and 5 bases had no gene match. The CDR3 consists of 14 residues. The CDR3 loop reads CASSLTGNINEQFF. In DNA, the CDR3 is TGTGCCAGCAGTTTGACAGGGAATATCAATGAGCAGTTCTTC.